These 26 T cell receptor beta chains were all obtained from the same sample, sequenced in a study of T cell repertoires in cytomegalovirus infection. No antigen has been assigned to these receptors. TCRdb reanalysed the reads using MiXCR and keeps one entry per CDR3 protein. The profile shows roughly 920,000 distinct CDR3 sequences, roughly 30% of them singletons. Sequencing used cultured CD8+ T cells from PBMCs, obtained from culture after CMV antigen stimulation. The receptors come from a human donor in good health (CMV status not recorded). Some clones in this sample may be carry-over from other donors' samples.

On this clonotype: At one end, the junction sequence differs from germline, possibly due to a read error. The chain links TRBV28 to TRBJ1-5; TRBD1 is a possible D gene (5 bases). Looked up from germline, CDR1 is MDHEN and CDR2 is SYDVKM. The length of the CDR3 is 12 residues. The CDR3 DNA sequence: TGTGTCAGCAGCCGGGACGAACAGCCCCAGCATTTT. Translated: CVSSRDEQPQHF.

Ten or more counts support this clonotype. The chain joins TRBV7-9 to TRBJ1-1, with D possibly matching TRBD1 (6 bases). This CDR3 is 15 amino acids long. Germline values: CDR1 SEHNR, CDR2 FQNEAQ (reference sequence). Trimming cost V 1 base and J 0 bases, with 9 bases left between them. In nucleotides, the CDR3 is TGTGCCAGCAGCTTAGTTGGGACAATGAACACTGAAGCTTTCTTT. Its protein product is CASSLVGTMNTEAFF.

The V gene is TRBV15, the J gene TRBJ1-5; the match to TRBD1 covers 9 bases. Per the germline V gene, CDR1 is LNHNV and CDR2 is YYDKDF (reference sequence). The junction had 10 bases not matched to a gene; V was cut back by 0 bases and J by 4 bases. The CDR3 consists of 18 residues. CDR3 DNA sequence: TGTGCCACCAGCAGAGATCGGGGGACAGGGCGGCAGAATCAGCCCCAGCATTTT. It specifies CATSRDRGTGRQNQPQHF.

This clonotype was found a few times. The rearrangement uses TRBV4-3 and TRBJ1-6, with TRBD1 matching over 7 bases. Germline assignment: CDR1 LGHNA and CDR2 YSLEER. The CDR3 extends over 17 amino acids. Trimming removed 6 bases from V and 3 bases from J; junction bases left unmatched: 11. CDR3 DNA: TGCGCCAGCAGTTCGTCGACCCGGGACAGCTATAATTCACCCCTCCACTTT. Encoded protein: CASSSSTRDSYNSPLHF.

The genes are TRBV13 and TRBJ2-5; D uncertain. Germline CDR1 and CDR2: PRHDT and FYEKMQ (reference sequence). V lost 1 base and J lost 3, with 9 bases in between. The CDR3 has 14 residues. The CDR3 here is CASSLDTSKETQYF. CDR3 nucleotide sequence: TGTGCCAGCAGCTTAGACACATCCAAAGAGACCCAGTACTTC.

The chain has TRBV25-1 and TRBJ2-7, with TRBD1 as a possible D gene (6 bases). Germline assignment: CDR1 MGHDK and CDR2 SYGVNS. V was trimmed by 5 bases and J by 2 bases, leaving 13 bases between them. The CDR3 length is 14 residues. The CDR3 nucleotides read TGTGCCAGCAGTCCCTGGACAGTCGCCTACGAGCAGTACTTC. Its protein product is CASSPWTVAYEQYF.

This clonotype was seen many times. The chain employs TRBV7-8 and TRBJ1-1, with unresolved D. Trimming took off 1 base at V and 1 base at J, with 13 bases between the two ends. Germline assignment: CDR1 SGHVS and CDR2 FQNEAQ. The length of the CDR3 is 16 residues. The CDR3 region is CASSLDSLSRNTEAFF. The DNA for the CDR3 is TGTGCCAGCAGCTTAGATTCTTTGTCGAGGAACACTGAAGCTTTCTTT.

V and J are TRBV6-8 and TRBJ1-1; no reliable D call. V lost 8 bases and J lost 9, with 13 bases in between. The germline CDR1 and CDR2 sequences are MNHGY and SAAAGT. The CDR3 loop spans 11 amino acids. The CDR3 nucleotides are TGTGCCAGCGGGAAGGGAGCTAAAGCTTTCTTT. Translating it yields CASGKGAKAFF.

This chain's CDR3 is CASSWGGRDTEAFF. The DNA for the CDR3 is TGTGCCAGCAGTTGGGGCGGTCGGGACACTGAAGCTTTCTTT. The genes are TRBV6-6 and TRBJ1-1; tentative D call: TRBD1 (5 bases). Looked up from germline, CDR1 is MNHNY and CDR2 is SVGAGI (reference sequence). The CDR3 runs 14 residues. Trimming removed 4 bases at V and 3 bases at J, with 12 bases between.

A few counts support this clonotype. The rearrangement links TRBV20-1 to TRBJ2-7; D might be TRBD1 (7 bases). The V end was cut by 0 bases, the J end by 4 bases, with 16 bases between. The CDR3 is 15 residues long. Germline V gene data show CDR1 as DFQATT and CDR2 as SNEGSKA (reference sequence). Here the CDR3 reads CSARDRRDSAYEQYV. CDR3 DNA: TGCAGTGCTAGAGACCGGCGGGACAGCGCGTACGAGCAGTACGTC.

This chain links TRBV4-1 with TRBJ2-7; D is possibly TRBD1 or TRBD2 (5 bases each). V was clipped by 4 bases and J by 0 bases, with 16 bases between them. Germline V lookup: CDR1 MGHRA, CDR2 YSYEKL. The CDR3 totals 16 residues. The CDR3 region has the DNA TGCGCCAGCAGCCTCCCCCCGGCAGGGAGCTCCTACGAGCAGTACTTC. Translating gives CASSLPPAGSSYEQYF.

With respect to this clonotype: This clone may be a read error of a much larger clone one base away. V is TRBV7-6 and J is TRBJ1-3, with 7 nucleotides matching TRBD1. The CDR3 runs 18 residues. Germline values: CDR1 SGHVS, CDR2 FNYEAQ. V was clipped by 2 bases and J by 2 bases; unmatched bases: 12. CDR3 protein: CASSLSEGANNAGNTIYF. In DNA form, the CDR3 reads TGTGCCAGCAGCTTATCGGAGGGGGCGAATAACGCTGGAAACACCATATATTTT.

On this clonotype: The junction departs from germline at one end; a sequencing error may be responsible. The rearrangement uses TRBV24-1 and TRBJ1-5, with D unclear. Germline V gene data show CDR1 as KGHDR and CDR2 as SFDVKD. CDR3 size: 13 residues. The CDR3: CATSAGSKQPQHF. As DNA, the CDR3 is TGTGCCACCAGTGCGGGAAGCAAGCAGCCCCAGCATTTT.

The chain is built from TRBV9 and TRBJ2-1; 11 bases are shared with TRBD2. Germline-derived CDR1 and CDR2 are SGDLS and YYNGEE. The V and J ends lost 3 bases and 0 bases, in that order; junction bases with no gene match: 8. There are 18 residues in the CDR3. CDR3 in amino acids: CASSASLAGGSSYNEQFF. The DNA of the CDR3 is TGTGCCAGCAGCGCCTCCTTAGCGGGGGGGAGCTCCTACAATGAGCAGTTCTTC.

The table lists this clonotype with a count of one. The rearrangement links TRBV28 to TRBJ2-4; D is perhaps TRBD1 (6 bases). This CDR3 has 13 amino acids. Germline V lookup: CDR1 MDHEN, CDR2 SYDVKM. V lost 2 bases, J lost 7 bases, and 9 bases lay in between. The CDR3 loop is CASSLTGWNIQYF. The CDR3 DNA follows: TGTGCCAGCAGTTTAACAGGGTGGAACATTCAGTACTTC.

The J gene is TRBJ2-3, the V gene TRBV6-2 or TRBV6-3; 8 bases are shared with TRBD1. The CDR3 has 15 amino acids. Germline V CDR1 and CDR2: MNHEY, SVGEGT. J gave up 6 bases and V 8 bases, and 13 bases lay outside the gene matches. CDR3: CASGWDRLSSDTQYF. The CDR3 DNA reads TGTGCCAGCGGCTGGGACAGGCTTTCGTCGGATACGCAGTATTTT.

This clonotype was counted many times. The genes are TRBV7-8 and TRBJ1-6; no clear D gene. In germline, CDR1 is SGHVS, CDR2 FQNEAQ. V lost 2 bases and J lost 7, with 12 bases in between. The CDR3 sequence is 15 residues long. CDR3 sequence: CASSLRVSSNSPLHF. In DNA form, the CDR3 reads TGTGCCAGCAGCTTAAGGGTTTCAAGCAATTCACCCCTCCACTTT.

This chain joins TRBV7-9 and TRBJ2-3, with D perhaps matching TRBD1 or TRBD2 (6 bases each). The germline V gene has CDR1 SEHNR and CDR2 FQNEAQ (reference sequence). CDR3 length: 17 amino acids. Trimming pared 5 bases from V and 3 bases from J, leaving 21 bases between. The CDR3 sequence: CASSIPGARPRTDTQYF. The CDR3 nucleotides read TGTGCCAGCAGCATCCCGGGGGCGCGACCTCGGACAGATACGCAGTATTTT. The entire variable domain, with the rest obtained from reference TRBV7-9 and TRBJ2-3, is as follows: DTGVSQNPRHKITKRGQNVTFRCDPISEHNRLYWYRQTLGQGPEFLTYFQNEAQLEKSRLLSDRFSAERPKGSFSTLEIQRTEQGDSAMYLCASSIPGARPRTDTQYFGPGTRLTVL.

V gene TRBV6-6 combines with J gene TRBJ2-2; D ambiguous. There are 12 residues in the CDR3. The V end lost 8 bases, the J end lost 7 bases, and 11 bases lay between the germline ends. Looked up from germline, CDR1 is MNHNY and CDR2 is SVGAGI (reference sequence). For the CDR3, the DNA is TGTGCCAGCGATTGTGAGAGCGGGGAGCTGTTTTTT. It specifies CASDCESGELFF.

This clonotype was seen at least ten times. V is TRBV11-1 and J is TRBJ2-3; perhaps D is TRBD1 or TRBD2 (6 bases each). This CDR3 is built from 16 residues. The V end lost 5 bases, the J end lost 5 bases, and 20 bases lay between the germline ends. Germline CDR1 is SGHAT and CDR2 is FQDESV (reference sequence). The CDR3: CASSLSGARLEDTQYF. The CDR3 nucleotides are TGTGCCAGCAGCCTATCGGGGGCGCGGCTAGAAGATACGCAGTATTTT.

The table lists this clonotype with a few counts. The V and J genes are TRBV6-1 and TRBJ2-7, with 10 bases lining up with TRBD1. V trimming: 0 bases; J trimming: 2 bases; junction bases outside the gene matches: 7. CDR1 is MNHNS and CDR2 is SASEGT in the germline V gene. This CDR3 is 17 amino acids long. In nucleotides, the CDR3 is TGTGCCAGCAGTGAAGCAGTAAGGACAGGGGGACCCTACGAGCAGTACGTC. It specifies CASSEAVRTGGPYEQYV.

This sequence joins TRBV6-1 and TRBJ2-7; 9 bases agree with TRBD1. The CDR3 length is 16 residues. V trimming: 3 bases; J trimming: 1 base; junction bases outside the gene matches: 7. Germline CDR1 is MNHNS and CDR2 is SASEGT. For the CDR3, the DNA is TGTGCCAGCAGTGAGGCCGGGACAGGGCATTCCTACGAGCAGTACGTC. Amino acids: CASSEAGTGHSYEQYV.

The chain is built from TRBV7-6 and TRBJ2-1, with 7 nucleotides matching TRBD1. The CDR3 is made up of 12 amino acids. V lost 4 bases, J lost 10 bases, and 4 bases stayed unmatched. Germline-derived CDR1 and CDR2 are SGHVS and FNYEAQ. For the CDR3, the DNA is TGTGCCAGCAGCTCCCCGGACAGGGAGCAGTTCTTC. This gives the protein CASSSPDREQFF.

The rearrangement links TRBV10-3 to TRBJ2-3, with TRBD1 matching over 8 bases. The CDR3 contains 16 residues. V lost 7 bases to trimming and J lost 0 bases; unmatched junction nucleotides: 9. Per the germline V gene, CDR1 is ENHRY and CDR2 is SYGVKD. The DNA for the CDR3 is TGTGCCATCATGCAGGGGGCTTCCTCTAGCACAGATACGCAGTATTTT. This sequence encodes CAIMQGASSSTDTQYF.

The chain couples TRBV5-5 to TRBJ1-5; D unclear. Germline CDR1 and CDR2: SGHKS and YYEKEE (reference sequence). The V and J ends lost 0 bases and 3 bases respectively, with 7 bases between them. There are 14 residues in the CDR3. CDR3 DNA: TGTGCCAGCAGCTTGGTCAACTACAATCAGCCCCAGCATTTT. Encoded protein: CASSLVNYNQPQHF. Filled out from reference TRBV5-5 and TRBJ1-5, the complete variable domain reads DAGVTQSPTHLIKTRGQQVTLRCSPISGHKSVSWYQQVLGQGPQFIFQYYEKEERGRGNFPDRFSARQFPNYSSELNVNALLLGDSALYLCASSLVNYNQPQHFGDGTRLSIL.

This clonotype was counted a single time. The DNA for the CDR3 is TGTGCCAGCAGCTCCCGTCGGGGTCCCTACAATGAGCAGTTCTTC. It codes for CASSSRRGPYNEQFF. The chain carries TRBV7-9 and TRBJ2-1, with a possible D match to TRBD2 (5 bases). The ends were cut back, 4 bases at V and 2 bases at J, with 12 bases in the middle. Germline CDR1 and CDR2: SEHNR and FQNEAQ (reference sequence). The CDR3 runs to 15 residues.